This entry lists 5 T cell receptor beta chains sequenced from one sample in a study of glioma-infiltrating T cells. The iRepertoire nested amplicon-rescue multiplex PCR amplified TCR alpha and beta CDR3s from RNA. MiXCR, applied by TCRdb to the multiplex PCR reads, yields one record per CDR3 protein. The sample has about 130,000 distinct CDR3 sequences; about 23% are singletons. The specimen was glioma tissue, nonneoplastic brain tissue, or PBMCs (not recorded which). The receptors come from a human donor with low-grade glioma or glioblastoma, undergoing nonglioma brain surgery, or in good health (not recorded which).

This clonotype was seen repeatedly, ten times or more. CDR3 sequence reads: CASSTRQGPDTQYF. CDR3 nucleotides: TGTGCCAGCAGTACAAGACAGGGCCCAGATACGCAGTATTTT. This sequence joins TRBV12-3 or TRBV12-4 and TRBJ2-3, with 7 bases lining up with TRBD1. CDR3 size: 14 residues. With V trimmed by 5 bases and J by 4 bases, 6 bases remained unmatched.

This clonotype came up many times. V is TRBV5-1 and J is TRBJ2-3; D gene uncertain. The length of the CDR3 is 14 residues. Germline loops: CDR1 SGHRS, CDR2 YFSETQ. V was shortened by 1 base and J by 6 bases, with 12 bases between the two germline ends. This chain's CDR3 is CASSLTQPGDTQYF. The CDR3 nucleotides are TGCGCCAGCAGCTTGACCCAACCCGGTGATACGCAGTATTTT.

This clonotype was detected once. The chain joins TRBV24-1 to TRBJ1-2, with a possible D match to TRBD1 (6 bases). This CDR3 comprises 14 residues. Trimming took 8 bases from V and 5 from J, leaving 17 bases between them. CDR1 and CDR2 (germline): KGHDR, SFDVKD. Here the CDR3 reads CATNPAGEEYGYTF. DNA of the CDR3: TGTGCCACCAACCCTGCAGGGGAGGAGTATGGCTACACCTTC.

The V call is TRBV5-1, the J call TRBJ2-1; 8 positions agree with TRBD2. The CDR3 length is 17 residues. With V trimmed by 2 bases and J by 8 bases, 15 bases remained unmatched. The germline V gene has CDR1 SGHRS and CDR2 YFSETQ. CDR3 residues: CASSLEPGLPGGHEQFF. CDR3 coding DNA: TGCGCCAGCAGCTTAGAACCGGGACTACCGGGAGGGCATGAGCAGTTCTTC.

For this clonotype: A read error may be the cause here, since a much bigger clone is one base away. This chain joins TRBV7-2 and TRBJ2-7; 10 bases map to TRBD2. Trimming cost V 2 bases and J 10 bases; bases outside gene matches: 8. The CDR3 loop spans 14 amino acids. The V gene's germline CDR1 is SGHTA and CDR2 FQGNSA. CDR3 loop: CASSLPKREGDQYF. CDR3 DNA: TGTGCCAGCAGCTTACCCAAGCGGGAGGGGGATCAGTACTTC. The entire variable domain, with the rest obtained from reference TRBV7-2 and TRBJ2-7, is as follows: GAGVSQSPSNKVTEKGKDVELRCDPISGHTALYWYRQSLGQGLEFLIYFQGNSAPDKSGLPSDRFSAERTGGSVSTLTIQRTQQEDSAVYLCASSLPKREGDQYFGPGTRLTVT.